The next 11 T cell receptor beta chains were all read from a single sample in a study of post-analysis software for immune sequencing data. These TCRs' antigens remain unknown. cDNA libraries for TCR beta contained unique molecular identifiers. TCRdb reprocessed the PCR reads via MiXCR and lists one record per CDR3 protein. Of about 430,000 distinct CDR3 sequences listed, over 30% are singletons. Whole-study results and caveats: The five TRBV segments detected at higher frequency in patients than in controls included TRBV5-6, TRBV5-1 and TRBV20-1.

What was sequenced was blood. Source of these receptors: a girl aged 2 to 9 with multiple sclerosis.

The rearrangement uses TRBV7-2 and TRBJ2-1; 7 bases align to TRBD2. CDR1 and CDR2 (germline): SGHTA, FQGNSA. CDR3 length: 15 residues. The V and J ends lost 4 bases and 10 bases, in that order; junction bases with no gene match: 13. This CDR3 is CASSSGPGGGKEQFF. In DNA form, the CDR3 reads TGTGCCAGCAGCTCAGGCCCGGGGGGAGGGAAGGAGCAGTTCTTC.

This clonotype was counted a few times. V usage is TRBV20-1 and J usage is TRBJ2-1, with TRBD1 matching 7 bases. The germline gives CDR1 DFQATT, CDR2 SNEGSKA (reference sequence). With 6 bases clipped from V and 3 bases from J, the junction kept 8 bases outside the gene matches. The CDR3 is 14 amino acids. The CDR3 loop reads CSAPGQSSYNEQFF. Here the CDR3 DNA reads TGCAGTGCCCCGGGACAGTCAAGCTACAATGAGCAGTTCTTC.

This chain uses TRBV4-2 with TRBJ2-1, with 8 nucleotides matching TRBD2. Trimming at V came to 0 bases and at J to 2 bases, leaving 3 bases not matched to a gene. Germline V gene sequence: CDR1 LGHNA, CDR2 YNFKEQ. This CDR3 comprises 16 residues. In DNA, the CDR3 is TGTGCCAGCAGCCAAGAAAACGGGGGGGCCTACAATGAGCAGTTCTTC. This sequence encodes CASSQENGGAYNEQFF.

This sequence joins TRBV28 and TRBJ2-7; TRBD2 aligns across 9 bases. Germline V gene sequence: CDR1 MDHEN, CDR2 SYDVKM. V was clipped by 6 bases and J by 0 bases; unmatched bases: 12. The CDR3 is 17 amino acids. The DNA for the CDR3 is TGTGCCAGCAGCCTATCCCCCAGGACTAGCGTCTCCTACGAGCAGTACTTC. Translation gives CASSLSPRTSVSYEQYF.

The CDR3 region has the DNA TGTGCCAGCAGAGCGAGGGCAGATACGCAGTATTTT. It is translated as CASRARADTQYF. The J gene is TRBJ2-3, the V gene TRBV12-3 or TRBV12-4, with a possible D match to TRBD2 (5 bases). The CDR3 contains 12 residues. V lost 6 bases and J 4 bases, leaving 8 bases between the germline ends.

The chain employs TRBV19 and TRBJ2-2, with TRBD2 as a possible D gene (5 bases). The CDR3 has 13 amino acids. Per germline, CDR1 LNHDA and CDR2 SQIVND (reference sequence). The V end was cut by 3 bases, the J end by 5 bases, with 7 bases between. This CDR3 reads CASSIRETGELFF. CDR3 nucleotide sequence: TGTGCCAGTAGTATCCGGGAAACCGGGGAGCTGTTTTTT.

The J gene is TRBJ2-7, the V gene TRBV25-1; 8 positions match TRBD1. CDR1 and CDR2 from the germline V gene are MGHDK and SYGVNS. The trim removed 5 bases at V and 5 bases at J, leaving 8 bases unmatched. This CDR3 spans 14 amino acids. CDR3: CASSKTGVINEQYF. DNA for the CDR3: TGTGCCAGCAGTAAGACAGGGGTGATCAACGAGCAGTACTTC.

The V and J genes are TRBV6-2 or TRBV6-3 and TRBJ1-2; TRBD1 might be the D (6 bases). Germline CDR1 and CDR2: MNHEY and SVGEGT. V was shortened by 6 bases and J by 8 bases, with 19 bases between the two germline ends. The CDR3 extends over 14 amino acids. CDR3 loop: CASRRSTTGGGYTF. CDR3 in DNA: TGTGCCAGCAGACGGTCCACGACAGGCGGCGGCTACACCTTC.

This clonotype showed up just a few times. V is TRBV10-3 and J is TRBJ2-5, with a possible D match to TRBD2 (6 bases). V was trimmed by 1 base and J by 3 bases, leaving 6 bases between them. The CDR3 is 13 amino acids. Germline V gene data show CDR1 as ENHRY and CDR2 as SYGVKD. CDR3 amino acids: CAISEWGEETQYF. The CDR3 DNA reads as TGTGCCATCAGTGAGTGGGGGGAAGAGACCCAGTACTTC.

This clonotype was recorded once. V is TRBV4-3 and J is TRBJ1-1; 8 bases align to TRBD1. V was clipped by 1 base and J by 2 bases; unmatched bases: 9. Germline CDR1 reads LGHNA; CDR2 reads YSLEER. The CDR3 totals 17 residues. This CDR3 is CASSQGYQGAFNTEAFF. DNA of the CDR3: TGCGCCAGCAGCCAAGGGTATCAGGGGGCTTTCAACACTGAAGCTTTCTTT.

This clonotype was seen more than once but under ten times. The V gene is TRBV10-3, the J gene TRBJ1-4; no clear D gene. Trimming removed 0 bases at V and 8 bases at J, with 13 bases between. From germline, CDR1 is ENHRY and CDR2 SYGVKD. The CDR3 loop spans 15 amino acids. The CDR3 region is CAISESTIASEKLFF. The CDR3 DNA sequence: TGTGCCATCAGTGAGTCGACTATTGCGTCCGAAAAACTGTTTTTT.